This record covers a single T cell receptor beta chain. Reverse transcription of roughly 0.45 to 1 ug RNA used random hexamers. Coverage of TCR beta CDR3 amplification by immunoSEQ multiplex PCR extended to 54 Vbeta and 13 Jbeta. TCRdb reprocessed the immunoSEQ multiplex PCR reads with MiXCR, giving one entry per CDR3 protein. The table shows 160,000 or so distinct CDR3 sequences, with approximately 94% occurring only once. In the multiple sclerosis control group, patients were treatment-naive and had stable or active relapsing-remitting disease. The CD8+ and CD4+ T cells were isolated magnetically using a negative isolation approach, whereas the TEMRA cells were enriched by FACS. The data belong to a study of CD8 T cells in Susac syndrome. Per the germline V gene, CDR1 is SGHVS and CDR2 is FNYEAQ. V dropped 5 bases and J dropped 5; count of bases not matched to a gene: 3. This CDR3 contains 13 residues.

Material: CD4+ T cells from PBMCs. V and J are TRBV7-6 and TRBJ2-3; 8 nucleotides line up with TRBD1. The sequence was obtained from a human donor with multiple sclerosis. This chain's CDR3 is CASSLDRGDTQYF. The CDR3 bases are TGTGCCAGCAGCCTAGACAGGGGAGATACGCAGTATTTT.